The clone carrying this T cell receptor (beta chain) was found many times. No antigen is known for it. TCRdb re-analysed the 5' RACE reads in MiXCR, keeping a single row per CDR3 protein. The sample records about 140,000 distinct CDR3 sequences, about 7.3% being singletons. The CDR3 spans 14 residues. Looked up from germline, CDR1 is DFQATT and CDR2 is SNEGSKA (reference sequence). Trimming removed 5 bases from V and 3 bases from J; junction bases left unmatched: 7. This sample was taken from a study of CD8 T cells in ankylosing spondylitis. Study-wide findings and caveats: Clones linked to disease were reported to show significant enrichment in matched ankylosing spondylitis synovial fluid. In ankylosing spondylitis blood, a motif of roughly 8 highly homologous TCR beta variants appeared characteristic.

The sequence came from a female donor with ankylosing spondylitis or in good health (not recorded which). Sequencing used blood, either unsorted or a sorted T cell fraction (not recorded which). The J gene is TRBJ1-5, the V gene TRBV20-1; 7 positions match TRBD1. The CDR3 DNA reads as TGCAGTGCTCCGGTCGGGACAGACAATCAGCCCCAGCATTTT. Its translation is CSAPVGTDNQPQHF.